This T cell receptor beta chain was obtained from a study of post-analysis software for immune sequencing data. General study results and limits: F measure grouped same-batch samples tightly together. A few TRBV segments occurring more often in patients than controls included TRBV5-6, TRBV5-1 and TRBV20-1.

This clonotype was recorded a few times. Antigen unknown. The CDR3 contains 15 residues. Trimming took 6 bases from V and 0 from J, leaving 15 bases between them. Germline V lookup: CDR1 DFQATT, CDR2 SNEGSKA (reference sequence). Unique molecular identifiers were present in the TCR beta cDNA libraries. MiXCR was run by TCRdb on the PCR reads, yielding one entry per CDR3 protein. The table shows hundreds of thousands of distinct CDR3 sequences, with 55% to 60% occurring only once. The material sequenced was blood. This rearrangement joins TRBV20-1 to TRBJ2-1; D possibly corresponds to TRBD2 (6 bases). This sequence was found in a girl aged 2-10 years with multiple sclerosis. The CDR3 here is CSAEGYSSSYNEQFF. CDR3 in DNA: TGCAGTGCGGAGGGTTACAGTAGCTCCTACAATGAGCAGTTCTTC.